These 2 T cell receptor beta chains were sequenced from one sample in a study of T-cell reconstitution after alpha-beta-depleted transplantation in children. For TCRbeta, the library was prepared with unique molecular identifiers. Each CDR3 protein is one row after TCRdb ran MiXCR on the PCR reads. Here the sample spans 450,000 to 600,000 distinct CDR3 sequences, around 20% being singletons. Sequenced here: PBMCs from the stem cell graft donor, sampled from the stem cell graft. The receptor source for this set is a human donor who donated a stem cell graft to a child with acute lymphoblastic leukemia.

This clonotype was found a few times. V gene TRBV27 combines with J gene TRBJ2-1; D gene uncertain. This CDR3 is built from 14 residues. V lost 5 bases to trimming and J lost 4 bases, with 12 bases between them. From germline, CDR1 is MNHEY and CDR2 SMNVEV (reference sequence). Written as DNA, the CDR3 is TGTGCCAGCAGTCCCCAGGACGGGTACAATGAGCAGTTCTTC. This codes for CASSPQDGYNEQFF.

V is TRBV15 and J is TRBJ1-5; 9 bases match TRBD1. The length of the CDR3 is 14 residues. From germline, CDR1 is LNHNV and CDR2 YYDKDF (reference sequence). The trim removed 5 bases at V and 4 bases at J, leaving 3 bases unmatched. For the CDR3, the DNA is TGTGCCACCAGCTGGACAGGGGATAATCAGCCCCAGCATTTT. Protein: CATSWTGDNQPQHF.